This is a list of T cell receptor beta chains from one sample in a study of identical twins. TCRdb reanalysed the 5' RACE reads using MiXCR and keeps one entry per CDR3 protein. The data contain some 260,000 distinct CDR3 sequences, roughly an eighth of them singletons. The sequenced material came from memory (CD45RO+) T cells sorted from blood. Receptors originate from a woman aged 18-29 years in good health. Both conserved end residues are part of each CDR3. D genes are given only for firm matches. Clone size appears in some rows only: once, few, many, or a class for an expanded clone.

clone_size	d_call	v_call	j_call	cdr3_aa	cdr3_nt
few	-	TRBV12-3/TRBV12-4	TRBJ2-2	CASSLGASRGGELFF	TGTGCCAGCAGTTTGGGGGCTTCGAGGGGCGGGGAGCTGTTTTTT
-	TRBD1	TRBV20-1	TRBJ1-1	CSARRGHGTEAFF	TGCAGTGCTAGAAGGGGGCATGGTACTGAAGCTTTCTTT
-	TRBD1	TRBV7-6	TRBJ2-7	CASSTGTVYEQYF	TGTGCCAGCAGCACCGGGACAGTCTACGAGCAGTACTTC
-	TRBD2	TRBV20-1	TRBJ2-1	CCATDPTSGGVYNEQFF	TGCTGTGCTACTGACCCTACTAGCGGGGGGGTATACAATGAGCAGTTCTTC
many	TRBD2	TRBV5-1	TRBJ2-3	CASSSGTSVSTDTQYF	TGCGCCAGCAGCTCCGGGACTAGCGTCAGCACAGATACGCAGTATTTT
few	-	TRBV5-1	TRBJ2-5	CASSLPDLETQYF	TGCGCCAGCAGCCTACCGGACCTGGAGACCCAGTACTTC
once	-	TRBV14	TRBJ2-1	CASSQDRAGAKFF	TGTGCCAGCAGCCAAGATCGGGCAGGGGCAAAATTCTTC
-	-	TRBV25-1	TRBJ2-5	CASSGPGGAGETQYF	TGTGCCAGCAGTGGCCCGGGGGGCGCGGGGGAGACCCAGTACTTC
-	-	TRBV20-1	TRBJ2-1	CSVRTGGPLDEQFF	TGCAGTGTCAGGACCGGGGGGCCCCTCGATGAGCAGTTCTTC
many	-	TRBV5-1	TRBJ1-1	CASSLVGQTEAFF	TGCGCCAGCAGCTTGGTAGGACAGACTGAAGCTTTCTTT
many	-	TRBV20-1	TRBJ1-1	CSARGAFF	TGCAGTGCTAGAGGGGCTTTCTTT
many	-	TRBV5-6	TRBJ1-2	CASSFQGRDGYTF	TGTGCCAGCAGCTTTCAAGGACGTGACGGCTACACCTTC
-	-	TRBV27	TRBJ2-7	CASSLDTRVRTYEQYF	TGTGCCAGCAGTTTGGATACCAGGGTGAGAACCTACGAGCAGTACTTC